The next 2 T cell receptor beta chains were all read from a single sample in a study of blood T cells in healthy people across ages. A second PCR of 7 to 11 cycles used a sample-barcoded 5' primer and a J-beta primer mix. TCRdb called the 5' RACE reads again in MiXCR, with one record for every CDR3 protein. The sample carries 1.5 million to 2 million distinct CDR3 sequences, more than 35% recorded once. The sample consisted of blood. The source is a human donor in good health.

The CDR3 loop reads CATRTGDSYEQYF. CDR3 nucleotide sequence: TGTGCCACTAGGACAGGGGATTCCTACGAGCAGTACTTC. The chain employs TRBV10-3 and TRBJ2-7; 9 bases fit TRBD1. The germline gives CDR1 ENHRY, CDR2 SYGVKD. Losses at the gene ends were 10 bases for V and 1 base for J; bases not matched to a gene: 5. The CDR3 loop spans 13 amino acids.

In its sample, this clonotype was seen a few times. DNA for the CDR3: TGTGCCAGCAGCCTCAACAGGGGATTGAACACTGAAGCTTTCTTT. Its protein is CASSLNRGLNTEAFF. The genes are TRBV7-6 and TRBJ1-1; 7 positions agree with TRBD1. This CDR3 contains 15 residues. J gave up 0 bases and V 5 bases, and 6 bases lay outside the gene matches. From germline, CDR1 is SGHVS and CDR2 FNYEAQ.